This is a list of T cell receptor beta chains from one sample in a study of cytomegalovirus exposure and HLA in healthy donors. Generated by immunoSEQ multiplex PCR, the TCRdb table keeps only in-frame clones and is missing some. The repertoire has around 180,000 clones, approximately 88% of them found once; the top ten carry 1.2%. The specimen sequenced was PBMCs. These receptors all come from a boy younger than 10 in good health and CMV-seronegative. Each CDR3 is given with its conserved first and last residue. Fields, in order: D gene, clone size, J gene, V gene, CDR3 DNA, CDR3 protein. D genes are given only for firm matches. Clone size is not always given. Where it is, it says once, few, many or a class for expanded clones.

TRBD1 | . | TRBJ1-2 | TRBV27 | TGTGCCAGCAGTGCAGCCGGGACAGGGGCGTATGGCTACACCTTC | CASSAAGTGAYGYTF
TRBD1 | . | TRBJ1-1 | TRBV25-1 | TGTGCCAGCAGTGCAGGACAGGGGGGCTGGCGGAACACTGAAGCTTTCTTT | CASSAGQGGWRNTEAFF
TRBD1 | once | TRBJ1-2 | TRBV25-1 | TGTGCCAGCCCCGGACAGGGGAATGGCTACACCTTC | CASPGQGNGYTF
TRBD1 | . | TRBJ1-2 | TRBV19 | TGTGCCAGTAGTATGGGACAGGGGGGCGGCTACACCTTC | CASSMGQGGGYTF
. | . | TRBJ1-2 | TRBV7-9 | TGTGCCAGCAGCTTAGGGCAGAATAACTATGGCTACACCTTC | CASSLGQNNYGYTF
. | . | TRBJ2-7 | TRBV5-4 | TGTGCCAGCAGCCCATGGGGGGCCTACGAGCAGTACTTC | CASSPWGAYEQYF
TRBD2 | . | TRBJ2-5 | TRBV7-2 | TGTGCCAGCAGCTTAGAACTAGCGGGAGTAGCAGAGCAGTACTTC | CASSLELAGVAEQYF
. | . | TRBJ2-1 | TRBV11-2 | TGTGCCAGCGACCAAGGGGGATTTTCCTACAATGAGCAGTTCTTC | CASDQGGFSYNEQFF
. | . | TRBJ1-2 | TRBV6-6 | TGTGCCAGCAGCCCTCAGTCTAACTATGGCTACACCTTC | CASSPQSNYGYTF
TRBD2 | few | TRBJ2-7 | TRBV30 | TGTGCCTGGAGGGTAGCGGGGTCCTACGAGCAGTACTTC | CAWRVAGSYEQYF
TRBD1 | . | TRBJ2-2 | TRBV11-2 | TGTGCCACGAGGGGGCAAGACACCGGGGAGCTGTTTTTT | CATRGQDTGELFF
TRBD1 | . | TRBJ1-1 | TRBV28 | TGTGCCAGCAGTCCGGGACAGGGGGGCAGTGAAGCTTTCTTT | CASSPGQGGSEAFF
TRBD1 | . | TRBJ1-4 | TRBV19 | TGTGCCAGTACGGGACAGGGTTATGAAAAACTGTTTTTT | CASTGQGYEKLFF
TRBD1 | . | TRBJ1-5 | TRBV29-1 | TGCAGCGTCCTCCCCGGGGACAGGGACAATCAGCCCCAGCATTTT | CSVLPGDRDNQPQHF
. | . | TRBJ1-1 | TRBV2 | TGTGCCAGCAATCACCCCGCCGGGAACACTGAAGCTTTCTTT | CASNHPAGNTEAFF
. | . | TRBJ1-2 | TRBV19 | TGTGCCAGTAGTATCGCGGCAGGGGCGAATGGCTACACCTTC | CASSIAAGANGYTF
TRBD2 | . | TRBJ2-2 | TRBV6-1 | TGTGCCAGCAGAAATAGCGGGAGTGTTGGTGGGGAGCTGTTTTTT | CASRNSGSVGGELFF
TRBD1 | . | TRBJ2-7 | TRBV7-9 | TGTGCCAGCAGCCGACAGGGATTGGACGAGCAGTACTTC | CASSRQGLDEQYF
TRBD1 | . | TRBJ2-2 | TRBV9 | TGTGCCAGCAGCGATGACAGGGTAGTCACCGGGGAGCTGTTTTTT | CASSDDRVVTGELFF
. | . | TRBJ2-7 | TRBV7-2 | TGTGCCAGCAGCTTAGCACCGCTAGCGAACCAGGGCTACGAGCAGTACTTC | CASSLAPLANQGYEQYF
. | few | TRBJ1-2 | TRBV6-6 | TGTGCCAGCAGTTACTCAGACAGGTGGGAGTATGGCTACACCTTC | CASSYSDRWEYGYTF
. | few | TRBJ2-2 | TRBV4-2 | TGTGCCAGCAGCCAGGAGACTCTCATGCGGAACACCGGGGAGCTGTTTTTT | CASSQETLMRNTGELFF
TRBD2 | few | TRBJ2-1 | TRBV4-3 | TGCGCCAGCAGCGATTCCCGGACTAGCTCCTACAATGAGCAGTTCTTC | CASSDSRTSSYNEQFF
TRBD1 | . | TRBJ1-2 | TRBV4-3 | TGCGCCAGCAGCCAAGATAGACAGGGTAACGGCTACACCTTC | CASSQDRQGNGYTF
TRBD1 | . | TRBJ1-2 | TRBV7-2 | TGTGCCAGCAGCCCCGGGACAGGGGGCTTCATCTATGGCTACACCTTC | CASSPGTGGFIYGYTF
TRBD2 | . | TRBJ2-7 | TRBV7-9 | TGTGCCAGCAGCTCGCGTGGCGGGGGCTACGAGCAGTACTTC | CASSSRGGGYEQYF
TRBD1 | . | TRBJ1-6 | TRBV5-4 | TGTGCCAGCAGCTTCGGGACAGTTAATTCACCCCTCCACTTT | CASSFGTVNSPLHF
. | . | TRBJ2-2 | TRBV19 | TGTGCCAGTAGGTGGCGGGACCACACCGGGGAGCTGTTTTTT | CASRWRDHTGELFF
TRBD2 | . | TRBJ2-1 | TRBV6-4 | TGTGCCAGCAGTCTTAGCGGGAGTTCCTACAATGAGCAGTTCTTC | CASSLSGSSYNEQFF
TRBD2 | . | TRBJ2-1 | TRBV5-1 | TGCGCCAGCAGCTTCGATAGCGGGGGGGCTAATGAGCAGTTCTTC | CASSFDSGGANEQFF
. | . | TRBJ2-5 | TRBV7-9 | TGTGCCAGCAGCACCGGCGGAGCAAGCTTAGAGACCCAGTACTTC | CASSTGGASLETQYF
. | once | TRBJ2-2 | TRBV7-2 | TGTGCCAGCAGCTTAGATGGGTGGGGAGGCACCGGGGAGCTGTTTTTT | CASSLDGWGGTGELFF
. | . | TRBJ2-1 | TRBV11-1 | TGTGCCAGCAGCTTAGCGGGGACACGCTCCTACAATGAGCAGTTCTTC | CASSLAGTRSYNEQFF
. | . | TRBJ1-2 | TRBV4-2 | TGTGCCAGCAGCCAAGAGCCCGACAGTAGGAGCTACACCTTC | CASSQEPDSRSYTF
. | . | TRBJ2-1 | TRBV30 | TGTGCCTGGAAGAAAAGGGGCTCCTACAATGAGCAGTTCTTC | CAWKKRGSYNEQFF
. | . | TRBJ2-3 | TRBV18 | TGTGCCAGCTCACCACCCGTTGGGCGGGTCACAGATACGCAGTATTTT | CASSPPVGRVTDTQYF
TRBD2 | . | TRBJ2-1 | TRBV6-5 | TGTGCCAGCAGTTATCAAGCGGGAGGGAATGAGCAGTTCTTC | CASSYQAGGNEQFF
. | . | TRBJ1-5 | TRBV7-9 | TGTGCCAGCAGCTCCTCCTTGGACAGTAGCAATCAGCCCCAGCATTTT | CASSSSLDSSNQPQHF
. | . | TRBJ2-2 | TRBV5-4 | TGTGCCAGCAGTGAGGGGGCCGGGGAGCTGTTTTTT | CASSEGAGELFF
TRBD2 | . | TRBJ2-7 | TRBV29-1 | TGCAGCGCTTTAGCGGGAGTAAGTCGCAAGCAGTACTTC | CSALAGVSRKQYF
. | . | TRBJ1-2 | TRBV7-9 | TGTGCCAGCATCTTGGGGGGGGCCGGGAGCTATGGCTACACCTTC | CASILGGAGSYGYTF
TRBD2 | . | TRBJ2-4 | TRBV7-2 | TGTGCCAGCGGTCTAATTAGCGGGAGCCTAAAAAAAGAAAACATTCAGTACTTC | CASGLISGSLKKENIQYF
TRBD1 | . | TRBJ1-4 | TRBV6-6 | TGTGCCAGCAGTCAACTGGACAGGAATGAAAAACTGTTTTTT | CASSQLDRNEKLFF
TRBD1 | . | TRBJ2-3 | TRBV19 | TGTGCCAGGAAGACAGGGGCCACAGATACGCAGTATTTT | CARKTGATDTQYF
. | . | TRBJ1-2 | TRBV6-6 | TGTGCCAGCACATCGGGAGGGATACCTAACTATGGCTACACCTTC | CASTSGGIPNYGYTF
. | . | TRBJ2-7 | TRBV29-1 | TGCAGCGTTGAGAAGGGGCCCGAGCAGTACTTC | CSVEKGPEQYF
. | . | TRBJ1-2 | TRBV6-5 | TGTGCCAGCAGTTACTCGAGCGACCCCTTCTATGGCTACACCTTC | CASSYSSDPFYGYTF
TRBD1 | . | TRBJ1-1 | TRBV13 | TGTGCCAGCACCCCGGGGACAGGGAGGGACACTGAAGCTTTCTTT | CASTPGTGRDTEAFF
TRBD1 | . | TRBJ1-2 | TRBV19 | TGTGCCAGTAGTATTCCCGGGACAGTAACCGAATGGGGCTACACCTTC | CASSIPGTVTEWGYTF
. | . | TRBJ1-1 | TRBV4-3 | TGCGCCAGCAGCCACTCCTGGGGGCCTAACACTGAAGCTTTCTTT | CASSHSWGPNTEAFF